A selection of T cell receptor beta chains follows, all from one sample in a study of early T cells in non-severe SARS-CoV-2 infection. MiXCR, applied by TCRdb to the 5' RACE reads, yields one record per CDR3 protein. The profile covers over 95,000 distinct CDR3 sequences, with around 16% appearing a single time and over 1% taken by the ten largest. Material: whole blood. These receptor sequences come from an adult who was a healthcare worker with PCR-confirmed SARS-CoV-2 infection or an uninfected control (not recorded which). Each CDR3 is given with its conserved first and last residue. Each record gives: D gene, J gene, clone size, V gene, CDR3 protein, CDR3 DNA. D genes are given only for firm matches. Not all rows give a size; the values are once, few, many and, for expanded clones, a class.

TRBD1 TRBJ1-1 NA TRBV29-1 CSATGAGTEAFF TGCAGCGCAACAGGGGCCGGCACTGAAGCTTTCTTT
TRBD2 TRBJ2-1 many TRBV7-2 CASSLAGSGRKVYNEQFF TGTGCCAGCAGCTTAGCAGGTAGCGGGAGAAAGGTCTACAATGAGCAGTTCTTC
TRBD1 TRBJ1-2 NA TRBV11-2 CASSLDRGRGYGYTF TGTGCCAGCAGCTTAGATAGGGGGCGCGGCTATGGCTACACCTTC
NA TRBJ2-7 few TRBV30 CAWSVGAATYEQYF TGTGCCTGGAGTGTAGGGGCCGCCACCTACGAGCAGTACTTC
NA TRBJ2-1 NA TRBV15 CATSKMRESPNEQFF TGTGCCACCAGCAAAATGCGGGAATCCCCCAATGAGCAGTTCTTC
NA TRBJ1-5 few TRBV12-3/TRBV12-4 CASSFRPRRGNQPQHF TGTGCCAGCAGTTTCCGACCCCGGAGGGGCAATCAGCCCCAGCATTTT
NA TRBJ2-1 NA TRBV5-1 CASSLGRALDEQFF TGCGCCAGCAGCTTGGGGCGGGCCTTGGATGAGCAGTTCTTC
TRBD1 TRBJ2-1 many TRBV3-1 CASSQVEDRDIEQFF TGTGCCAGCAGCCAAGTGGAGGACAGGGACATTGAGCAGTTCTTC
NA TRBJ1-1 NA TRBV18 CASSPGAVSNTEAFF TGTGCCAGCTCACCAGGGGCAGTTTCGAACACTGAAGCTTTCTTT
TRBD2 TRBJ2-3 few TRBV13 CASSLGLAGALPGSDTQYF TGTGCCAGCAGCTTAGGCCTAGCGGGGGCCCTACCGGGGTCAGATACGCAGTATTTT
TRBD2 TRBJ2-5 many TRBV6-2/TRBV6-3 CASSSGGETQYF TGTGCCAGCAGCAGCGGGGGTGAGACCCAGTACTTC